Each of the 14 T cell receptor beta chains below was sequenced from the same sample in a study of CD8+CD57+ T cells in acquired aplastic anemia. Genomic DNA acted as the template from which TCR beta VDJ combination and CDR3 sequence profiling were carried out. TCRdb reprocessed the reads via MiXCR and lists one record per CDR3 protein. The sample contains under 250,000 distinct CDR3 sequences, 30% to 40% of which appear only once. The sample consisted of sorted CD4+, CD8+, or CD8+CD57+ T cells (not recorded which) from PBMCs. All receptors come from a human donor in good health, serving as a control.

Comment on this clonotype: Given a much more abundant clone one base away, this may be a read error. V usage is TRBV20-1 and J usage is TRBJ1-5; D may be TRBD1 (6 bases). Germline CDR1 and CDR2: DFQATT and SNEGSKA (reference sequence). The CDR3 length is 15 residues. V lost 5 bases to trimming and J lost 1 base, with 15 bases between them. CDR3 bases: TGCAGTGCTGGAGCCGGACAGTTCAGCAATCAGCCCCAGCATTTT. This gives the protein CSAGAGQFSNQPQHF.

In its sample, this clonotype was seen a few times. The chain employs TRBV4-1 and TRBJ2-3; D call uncertain. Trimming left V 0 bases short and J 0 bases short, with 16 bases between. The CDR3 extends over 18 amino acids. Germline V lookup: CDR1 MGHRA, CDR2 YSYEKL. The CDR3 DNA reads TGCGCCAGCAGCCAAGAAATCCTAGTCCAAACTAGCACAGATACGCAGTATTTT. Amino acids: CASSQEILVQTSTDTQYF.

This clonotype occurred many times. This chain links TRBV9 with TRBJ1-1; perhaps TRBD1 as D (6 bases). The CDR3 sequence is 15 residues long. The germline V gene has CDR1 SGDLS and CDR2 YYNGEE. Trimming removed 3 bases from V and 3 bases from J, with 15 bases in between. In nucleotides, the CDR3 is TGTGCCAGCAGCGCTATACAGGGTTTGGACACTGAAGCTTTCTTT. Its protein is CASSAIQGLDTEAFF.

This sequence joins TRBV7-9 and TRBJ1-1; tentatively, D is TRBD1 (5 bases). Trimming left V 5 bases short and J 1 base short, with 8 bases between. The V gene's germline CDR1 is SEHNR and CDR2 FQNEAQ (reference sequence). The CDR3 covers 13 residues. The CDR3 bases are TGTGCCAGCAGCCTCGGGACGAACACTGAAGCTTTCTTT. As protein: CASSLGTNTEAFF.

The table lists this clonotype with many counts. V usage is TRBV5-8 and J usage is TRBJ2-7, with D possibly being TRBD1 (6 bases). Trimming took 1 base from V and 5 from J, leaving 16 bases between them. Germline-derived CDR1 and CDR2 are SGHTS and YDEGEE. The length of the CDR3 is 15 residues. DNA of the CDR3: TGTGCCAGCAGCTTGCCAGGGGTTTTGAACCACGAGCAGTACTTC. Translating it yields CASSLPGVLNHEQYF.

On this clonotype: A much larger clone differs by one base, so this may be a read error. The DNA of the CDR3 is TGCAGTGCTGTGACAGGTGTTCTAGGCACTTTCTTT. This codes for CSAVTGVLGTFF. This sequence joins TRBV20-1 and TRBJ1-1; weak D call: TRBD1 (6 bases). The CDR3 contains 12 residues. Germline CDR1 is DFQATT and CDR2 is SNEGSKA (reference sequence). V lost 5 bases and J lost 12, with 19 bases in between.

This clonotype was seen ten or more times. The chain has TRBV14 and TRBJ1-1; D remains unclear. The CDR3 has 15 amino acids. Per germline, CDR1 SGHDN and CDR2 FVKESK. The V and J ends lost 6 bases and 1 base respectively, with 15 bases between them. CDR3 region: CASSPSLSTNTEAFF. The CDR3, as DNA: TGTGCCAGCAGTCCCTCTCTCTCTACGAACACTGAAGCTTTCTTT. Full variable domain (missing parts from reference TRBV14 and TRBJ1-1): EAGVTQFPSHSVIEKGQTVTLRCDPISGHDNLYWYRRVMGKEIKFLLHFVKESKQDESGMPNNRFLAERTGGTYSTLKVQPAELEDSGVYFCASSPSLSTNTEAFFGQGTRLTVV.

This clonotype was seen at least ten times. The rearrangement joins TRBV20-1 to TRBJ2-4; TRBD2 agrees at 10 bases. The germline V gene encodes CDR1 DFQATT and CDR2 SNEGSKA (reference sequence). The CDR3 is made up of 13 amino acids. With 5 bases clipped from V and 8 bases from J, the junction kept 6 bases outside the gene matches. CDR3 sequence (DNA): TGCAGTGCTGGCCCTAGCGGGAGTGACATTCAGTACTTC. This translates into CSAGPSGSDIQYF.

V and J are TRBV6-4 and TRBJ1-1, with D possibly being TRBD1 (5 bases). This CDR3 is 18 amino acids long. With 2 bases removed from V and 1 base from J, the gap between germline ends came to 20 bases. Germline values: CDR1 MRHNA, CDR2 SNTAGT. In DNA, the CDR3 is TGTGCCAGCAGTGACCACATGGGGGACGTCTTCTGGAACACTGAAGCTTTCTTT. It codes for CASSDHMGDVFWNTEAFF.

The V call is TRBV9, the J call TRBJ1-2; 9 bases align to TRBD1. The CDR3 loop spans 14 amino acids. Germline V CDR1 and CDR2: SGDLS, YYNGEE. With V trimmed by 2 bases and J by 8 bases, 7 bases remained unmatched. The CDR3 sequence is CASSVTTGGDGYTF. The DNA of the CDR3 is TGTGCCAGCAGCGTTACAACAGGGGGCGACGGCTACACCTTC.

At least ten counts were recorded for this clonotype. The chain links TRBV19 to TRBJ2-2, with D perhaps TRBD2 (7 bases). V lost 1 base and J lost 5, with 11 bases in between. The CDR3 has 15 amino acids. Germline CDR1 is LNHDA and CDR2 is SQIVND (reference sequence). CDR3 DNA sequence: TGTGCCAGTAGTATAGGGCGGGGGCGGACCGGGGAGCTGTTTTTT. It translates to CASSIGRGRTGELFF.

The table lists this clonotype with many counts. The chain carries TRBV15 and TRBJ2-7; 10 positions match TRBD1. From germline, CDR1 is LNHNV and CDR2 YYDKDF (reference sequence). The CDR3 covers 14 residues. Trimming took 6 bases from V and 8 from J; bases not matched to a gene: 10. The CDR3 loop reads CATRTGTGVDQQYF. The CDR3, as DNA: TGTGCCACCAGAACCGGGACAGGGGTAGATCAGCAGTACTTC.

This clonotype showed up just a few times. The V and J genes are TRBV12-3 or TRBV12-4 and TRBJ1-1, with D perhaps matching TRBD1 (5 bases). The V end lost 4 bases, the J end lost 0 bases, and 9 bases lay between the germline ends. This CDR3 comprises 14 residues. CDR3 residues: CASSWGRLNTEAFF. CDR3 sequence (DNA): TGTGCCAGCAGTTGGGGACGTTTGAACACTGAAGCTTTCTTT.

The rearrangement joins TRBV5-4 to TRBJ2-7; 9 nucleotides line up with TRBD2. Trimming cost V 3 bases and J 4 bases; bases outside gene matches: 8. Per germline, CDR1 SGHNT and CDR2 YYREEE (reference sequence). The CDR3 has 15 amino acids. In DNA, the CDR3 is TGTGCCAGCAGCTACGGCGGGGGGGCGCCTTACGAGCAGTACTTC. It specifies CASSYGGGAPYEQYF.